What follows are 11 T cell receptor beta chains derived from one specimen sequenced in a study of Graves' ophthalmopathy and Graves' hyperthyroidism. Transcripts of RNA were the source for amplifying TCR beta CDR3 regions. In the first round, RT-PCR was carried out with HTBI primers, and a multiplex PCR formed the second round. TCRdb redid the calling of the multiplex PCR reads with MiXCR, one entry per CDR3 protein. The sample records 450,000 to 600,000 distinct CDR3 sequences, approximately 35% being singletons. The sequenced material came from peripheral blood or thyroid tissue (not recorded which). These receptors were obtained from an adult man with Graves' hyperthyroidism.

This clonotype was counted ten times or more. The V gene is TRBV7-9, the J gene TRBJ2-2, with TRBD1 as a possible D gene (6 bases). In germline, CDR1 is SEHNR, CDR2 FQNEAQ (reference sequence). The CDR3 loop spans 15 amino acids. The V and J ends lost 5 bases and 4 bases respectively, with 14 bases between them. The CDR3 region is CASSELQGFTGELFF. The CDR3 DNA reads TGTGCCAGCAGCGAGTTACAGGGATTCACCGGGGAGCTGTTTTTT.

This clonotype was seen at least ten times. CDR3 coding DNA: TGTGCCAGCAGCGTACGGAGCCACATGAACACTGAAGCTTTCTTT. Translating it yields CASSVRSHMNTEAFF. The chain couples TRBV9 to TRBJ1-1; D gene uncertain. Germline CDR1 is SGDLS and CDR2 is YYNGEE. The CDR3 length is 15 residues. V shed 1 base and J shed 0 bases, with 10 bases lying between them. The whole variable domain, filled in from reference TRBV9 and TRBJ1-1, reads DSGVTQTPKHLITATGQRVTLRCSPRSGDLSVYWYQQSLDQGLQFLIQYYNGEERAKGNILERFSAQQFPDLHSELNLSSLELGDSALYFCASSVRSHMNTEAFFGQGTRLTVV.

This clonotype has a count of ten or more. The V and J genes are TRBV5-1 and TRBJ1-2, with TRBD1 matching over 10 bases. The CDR3 contains 15 residues. The germline gives CDR1 SGHRS, CDR2 YFSETQ. V shed 6 bases, J shed 2 bases, and the junction held 7 bases outside the gene matches. The CDR3 reads CASTPGQGPNYGYTF. The CDR3 bases are TGCGCCAGCACTCCGGGACAGGGGCCCAACTATGGCTACACCTTC.

The chain employs TRBV20-1 and TRBJ2-7, with a tentative D call TRBD2 (6 bases). The CDR3 extends over 13 amino acids. The V gene lost 8 bases and the J gene lost 1 base, with 15 bases spanning the gap. Germline loops: CDR1 DFQATT, CDR2 SNEGSKA (reference sequence). The CDR3 sequence: CSNGGTVSYEQYF. Written as DNA, the CDR3 is TGCAGTAATGGCGGGACGGTATCCTACGAGCAGTACTTC.

V gene TRBV29-1 combines with J gene TRBJ2-7; 13 bases match TRBD2. Germline V gives CDR1 SQVTM, CDR2 ANQGSEA. The ends lost 0 bases at V and 6 bases at J; junction bases unmatched: 5. This CDR3 has 15 amino acids. The CDR3 region is CSVEEGLAGSSEQYF. DNA of the CDR3: TGCAGCGTTGAAGAGGGACTAGCGGGAAGCAGCGAGCAGTACTTC.

The chain combines TRBV19 with TRBJ2-2, with 14 bases fitting TRBD2. Looked up from germline, CDR1 is LNHDA and CDR2 is SQIVND (reference sequence). The CDR3 is 14 residues long. V trimming: 5 bases; J trimming: 7 bases; junction bases outside the gene matches: 0. CDR3 in DNA: TGTGCCAGTAGTGGACTAGCGGGAGGCGGGGAGCTGTTTTTT. Protein product: CASSGLAGGGELFF. Together with reference TRBV19 and TRBJ2-2, the CDR3 gives the full variable domain: DGGITQSPKYLFRKEGQNVTLSCEQNLNHDAMYWYRQDPGQGLRLIYYSQIVNDFQKGDIAEGYSVSREKKESFPLTVTSAQKNPTAFYLCASSGLAGGGELFFGEGSRLTVL.

This clonotype was observed a handful of times. The CDR3, as DNA: TGCGCCAGCAGTGAGTCTTCTACACACCCGGACAGATTTAACGAAAAACTGTTTTTT. Residues: CASSESSTHPDRFNEKLFF. J is TRBJ1-4 and V is TRBV10-2; a possible D gene is TRBD1 (6 bases). CDR1 is WSHSY and CDR2 is SAAADI in the germline V gene. The CDR3 loop spans 19 amino acids. Trimming pared 0 bases from V and 8 bases from J, leaving 25 bases between.

A word on this clonotype: At one end, the junction sequence differs from germline, possibly due to a read error. This chain links TRBV7-6 with TRBJ2-1, with TRBD2 matching 7 bases. The CDR3 has 17 amino acids. Germline V gene sequence: CDR1 SGHVS, CDR2 FNYEAQ. The CDR3 coding sequence is TGTGCCAGCAGCGAGAGGGCGGGAGCGAGCTCCTACAATGAGCAGTCCTTC. Translated: CASSERAGASSYNEQSF.

V is TRBV10-3 and J is TRBJ2-5; possibly TRBD2 for D (6 bases). Trimming cost V 3 bases and J 5 bases, with 13 bases left between them. CDR3 length: 14 amino acids. Germline CDR1 is ENHRY and CDR2 is SYGVKD. The CDR3 here is CAISDGGVGETQYF. As DNA, the CDR3 is TGTGCCATCAGTGACGGCGGGGTCGGGGAGACCCAGTACTTC.

This clonotype was detected once. The rearrangement joins TRBV10-3 to TRBJ2-5; D is uncertain. The V end lost 0 bases, the J end lost 4 bases, and 9 bases lay between the germline ends. CDR1 is ENHRY, CDR2 SYGVKD, per germline. The CDR3 is made up of 14 amino acids. The CDR3 coding sequence is TGTGCCATCAGTGAGTCTACAGAGACAGAGACCCAGTACTTC. Its protein product is CAISESTETETQYF.

This chain links TRBV9 with TRBJ1-2; 11 bases agree with TRBD1. CDR1 and CDR2 (germline): SGDLS, YYNGEE. The CDR3 contains 15 residues. Germline trimming cut 2 bases from V and 6 bases from J; bases unmatched to any gene: 6. CDR3 DNA: TGTGCCAGCAGCGTGGGGGGACAGGGGGTCGATGGCTACACCTTC. Translating gives CASSVGGQGVDGYTF. Together with reference TRBV9 and TRBJ1-2, the CDR3 gives the full variable domain: DSGVTQTPKHLITATGQRVTLRCSPRSGDLSVYWYQQSLDQGLQFLIQYYNGEERAKGNILERFSAQQFPDLHSELNLSSLELGDSALYFCASSVGGQGVDGYTFGSGTRLTVV.